These T cell receptor beta chains were read from a single sample in a study of blood T cell repertoires in COVID-19. Some clones are missing from TCRdb's copy, which holds only in-frame ones; the method was immunoSEQ multiplex PCR. Among 20,000 to 30,000 clones listed, roughly 86% were seen once. Sequencing used peripheral blood. Every receptor here comes from a man between 45 and 60 years old with active COVID-19. The CDR3 runs from the conserved cysteine through the conserved F or W. Fields, in order: J gene, clone size, V gene, D gene, CDR3 DNA, CDR3 protein. D genes are given only for firm matches. Clone size, where shown, is once, few, many, or a class for clones that have expanded.

j_gene: TRBJ2-7
abundance: -
v_gene: TRBV11-2
d_gene: -
CDR3nt: TGTGCCAGCAGCCCCCTCGGGTTGGCCGGCGAGCAGTACTTC
CDR3aa: CASSPLGLAGEQYF

j_gene: TRBJ2-1
abundance: -
v_gene: TRBV7-2
d_gene: TRBD2
CDR3nt: TGTGCCAGCAGCCCCCGACTAGCGGGGGGGCATAATGAGCAGTTCTTC
CDR3aa: CASSPRLAGGHNEQFF

j_gene: TRBJ2-2
abundance: -
v_gene: TRBV6-4
d_gene: TRBD2
CDR3nt: TGTGCCAGCAGTGATGAGGTGCGGGGGGGCCCACCCGGGGAGCTGTTTTTT
CDR3aa: CASSDEVRGGPPGELFF

j_gene: TRBJ2-5
abundance: -
v_gene: TRBV28
d_gene: -
CDR3nt: TGTGCCAGCAGTCCCCTTCTAGGGGCGCAAGAGACCCAGTACTTC
CDR3aa: CASSPLLGAQETQYF

j_gene: TRBJ2-1
abundance: -
v_gene: TRBV6-5
d_gene: TRBD2
CDR3nt: TGTGCCAGCAGCCGTCTAGCGGGGGGGTACAATGAGCAGTTCTTC
CDR3aa: CASSRLAGGYNEQFF

j_gene: TRBJ1-6
abundance: -
v_gene: TRBV7-9
d_gene: -
CDR3nt: TGTGCCAGCAGCTTAGACAGCTATAATTCACCCCTCCACTTT
CDR3aa: CASSLDSYNSPLHF

j_gene: TRBJ1-2
abundance: -
v_gene: TRBV12-3/TRBV12-4
d_gene: -
CDR3nt: TGTGCCAGCAGTTTCGGGAGTGTCTATGGCTACACCTTC
CDR3aa: CASSFGSVYGYTF

j_gene: TRBJ2-3
abundance: -
v_gene: TRBV19
d_gene: TRBD1
CDR3nt: TGTGCCAGTAGAGAAAGGGGACAGGGACTTATTGGTACGCAGTATTTT
CDR3aa: CASRERGQGLIGTQYF

j_gene: TRBJ2-4
abundance: -
v_gene: TRBV5-4
d_gene: TRBD2
CDR3nt: TGTGCCAGCAGCCAAGGCGGGGGGAGATACATTCAGTACTTC
CDR3aa: CASSQGGGRYIQYF

j_gene: TRBJ2-1
abundance: -
v_gene: TRBV2
d_gene: -
CDR3nt: TGTGCCAGCAAATCCTTCCCCCTGGACTTGAGCTCCTACAATGAGCAGTTCTTC
CDR3aa: CASKSFPLDLSSYNEQFF

j_gene: TRBJ2-7
abundance: few
v_gene: TRBV7-9
d_gene: TRBD2
CDR3nt: TGTGCCAGCAGCTTAGCGGGAGGGAGGGCTGAGCAGTACTTC
CDR3aa: CASSLAGGRAEQYF

j_gene: TRBJ2-7
abundance: medium-sized
v_gene: TRBV3-1/TRBV3-2
d_gene: -
CDR3nt: TGTGCCAGCAGCCAAGATCAGGGGACCTACGAGCAGTACTTC
CDR3aa: CASSQDQGTYEQYF

j_gene: TRBJ1-2
abundance: -
v_gene: TRBV3-1/TRBV3-2
d_gene: -
CDR3nt: TGTGCCAGCAGCATGACGGGGAACTATGGCTACACCTTC
CDR3aa: CASSMTGNYGYTF

j_gene: TRBJ2-6
abundance: few
v_gene: TRBV10-1
d_gene: TRBD1
CDR3nt: TGCGCCAGCAGTGTTTGTCAGTCAGGGGGCGAAGGCTCGTCTCGTGGGGCCAACGTCCTGACTTTC
CDR3aa: CASSVCQSGGEGSSRGANVLTF

j_gene: TRBJ1-1
abundance: once
v_gene: TRBV29-1
d_gene: -
CDR3nt: TGCAGCGTTGGAGGGAGCACTGAAGCTTTCTTT
CDR3aa: CSVGGSTEAFF